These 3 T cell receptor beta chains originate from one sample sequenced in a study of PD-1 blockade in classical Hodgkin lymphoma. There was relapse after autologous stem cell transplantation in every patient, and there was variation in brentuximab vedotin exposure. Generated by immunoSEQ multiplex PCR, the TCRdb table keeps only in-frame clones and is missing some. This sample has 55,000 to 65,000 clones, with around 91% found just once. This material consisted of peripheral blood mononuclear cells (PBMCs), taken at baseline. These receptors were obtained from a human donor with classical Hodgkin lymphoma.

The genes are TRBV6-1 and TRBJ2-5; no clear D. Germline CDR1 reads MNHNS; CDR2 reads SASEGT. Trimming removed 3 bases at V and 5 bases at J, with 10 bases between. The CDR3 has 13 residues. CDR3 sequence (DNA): TGTGCCAGCAGTGACCCTGGGATGGAGACCCAGTACTTC. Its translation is CASSDPGMETQYF.

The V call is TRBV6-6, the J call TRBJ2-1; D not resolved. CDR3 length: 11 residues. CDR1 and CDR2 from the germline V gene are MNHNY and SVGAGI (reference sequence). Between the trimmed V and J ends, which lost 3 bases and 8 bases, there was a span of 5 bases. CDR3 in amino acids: CASSYGDEQFF. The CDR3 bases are TGTGCCAGCAGTTATGGGGATGAGCAGTTCTTC.

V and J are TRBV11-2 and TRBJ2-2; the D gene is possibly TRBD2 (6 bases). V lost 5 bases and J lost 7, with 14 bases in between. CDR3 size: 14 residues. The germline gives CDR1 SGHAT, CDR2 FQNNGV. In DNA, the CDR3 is TGTGCCAGCAGCCCAGCGATGCGGGACGGGGAGCTGTTTTTT. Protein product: CASSPAMRDGELFF.